This paragraph reports one T cell receptor beta chain. Its antigen is not identified. These data are taken from a study of shared clonotypes between healthy human individuals. The naive CD8 population came from CD45RO-negative cells selected for CCR7, without terminally differentiated effector memory CD45RA+ cells. On sorted subsets, replicate PCRs used 150 to 250 ng DNA, or about 33,000 T cell genomes. The data were produced by immunoSEQ multiplex PCR, yet TCRdb's version contains in-frame clones alone and is incomplete. The sample lists around 1,900,000 clones; approximately 92% were seen once. Study-wide results and limits: Non-shared clonotypes had lower generation probabilities than clonotypes shared by all four sorted-subset donors.

The CDR3 has 15 amino acids. Germline V gene lookup returns CDR1 SGHRS and CDR2 YFSETQ. V lost 4 bases, J lost 8 bases, and 8 bases stayed unmatched. The chain combines TRBV5-1 with TRBJ2-1; TRBD1 aligns across 11 bases. The sequenced sample consisted of naive CD8+ T cells from PBMCs. This receptor was identified in a man aged 18 to 29 in good health. Some clones in this sample may be carry-over from other donors' samples. CDR3 sequence reads: CASSPGQGAGDEQFF. Here the CDR3 DNA reads TGCGCCAGCAGCCCCGGACAGGGGGCGGGGGATGAGCAGTTCTTC.